A single TCR beta chain is shown here with its context. The data were taken from a study of T cells in tumors and immune-related adverse events. Profiled with immunoSEQ multiplex PCR; TCRdb holds only in-frame clones, not every one. The sample consists of roughly 24,000 clones, 80% to 95% of them appearing once. V lost 2 bases and J 4 bases, leaving 5 bases between the germline ends. Germline assignment: CDR1 DFQATT and CDR2 SNEGSKA (reference sequence). CDR3 size: 11 residues. The specimen comprised lymph node tissue, sampled from a patient treated with anti-PD-1 therapy. This sequence joins TRBV20-1 and TRBJ1-1; no reliable D call. This sequence originates from a female donor with metastatic renal cell carcinoma. The CDR3 region is CSARPSTEAFF. CDR3 nucleotide sequence: TGCAGTGCTAGACCGAGCACTGAAGCTTTCTTT.